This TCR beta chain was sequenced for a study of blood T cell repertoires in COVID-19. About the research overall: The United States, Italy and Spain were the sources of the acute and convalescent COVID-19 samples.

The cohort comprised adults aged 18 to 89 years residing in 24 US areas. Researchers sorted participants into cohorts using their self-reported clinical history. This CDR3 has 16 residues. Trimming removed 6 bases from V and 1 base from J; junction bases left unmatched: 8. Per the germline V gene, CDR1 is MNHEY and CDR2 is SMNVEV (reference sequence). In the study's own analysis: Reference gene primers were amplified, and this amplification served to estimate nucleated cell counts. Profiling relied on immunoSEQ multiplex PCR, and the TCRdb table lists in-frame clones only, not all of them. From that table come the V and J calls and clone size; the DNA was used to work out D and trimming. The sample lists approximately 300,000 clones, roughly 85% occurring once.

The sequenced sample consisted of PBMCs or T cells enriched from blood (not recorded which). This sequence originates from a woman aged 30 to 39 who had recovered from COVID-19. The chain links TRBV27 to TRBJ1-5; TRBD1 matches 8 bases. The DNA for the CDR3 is TGTGCCAGCAGGGACAGGGTGGGAGGGAGCAATCAGCCCCAGCATTTT. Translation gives CASRDRVGGSNQPQHF.